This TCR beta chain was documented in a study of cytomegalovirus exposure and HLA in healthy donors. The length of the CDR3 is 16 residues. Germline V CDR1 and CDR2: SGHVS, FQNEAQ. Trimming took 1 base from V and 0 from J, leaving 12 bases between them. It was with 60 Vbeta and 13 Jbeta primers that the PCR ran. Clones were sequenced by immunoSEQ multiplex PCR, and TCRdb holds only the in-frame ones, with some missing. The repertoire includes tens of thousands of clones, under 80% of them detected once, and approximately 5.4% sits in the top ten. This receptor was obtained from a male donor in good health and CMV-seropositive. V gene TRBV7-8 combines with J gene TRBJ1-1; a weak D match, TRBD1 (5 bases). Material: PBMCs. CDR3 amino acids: CASSLGPGQLNTEAFF. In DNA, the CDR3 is TGTGCCAGCAGCTTAGGTCCAGGGCAGTTGAACACTGAAGCTTTCTTT.